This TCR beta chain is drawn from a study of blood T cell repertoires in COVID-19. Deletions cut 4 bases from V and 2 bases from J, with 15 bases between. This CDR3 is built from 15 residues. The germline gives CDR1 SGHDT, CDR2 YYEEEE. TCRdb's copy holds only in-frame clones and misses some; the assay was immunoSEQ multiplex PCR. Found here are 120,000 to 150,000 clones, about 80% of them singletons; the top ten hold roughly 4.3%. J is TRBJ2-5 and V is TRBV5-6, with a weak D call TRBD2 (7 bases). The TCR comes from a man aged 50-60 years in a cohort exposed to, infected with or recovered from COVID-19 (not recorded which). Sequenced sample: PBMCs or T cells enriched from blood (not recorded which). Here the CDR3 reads CASSPRGGRQETQYF. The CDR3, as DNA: TGTGCCAGCAGCCCGAGGGGGGGTAGGCAAGAGACCCAGTACTTC.